What follows are 11 T cell receptor beta chains derived from one specimen sequenced in a study of graft-versus-host responses after intestinal transplantation. The antigens for these receptors are not known. TCRdb keeps only in-frame clones here, not all; method: immunoSEQ multiplex PCR. The sample lists 65,000 to 85,000 clones; around 86% were seen once. Sequenced here: unstimulated CD8+ T cells sorted from spleen or lymph node cells, sampled before transplant. These receptors came from a human donor who was the organ donor for an intestinal transplant.

The rearrangement uses TRBV4-1 and TRBJ1-1, with D uncertain. The CDR3 is 14 amino acids. The V gene's germline CDR1 is MGHRA and CDR2 YSYEKL. V lost 1 base and J 2 bases, leaving 8 bases between the germline ends. The CDR3 loop reads CASSQVLGNTEAFF. Written as DNA, the CDR3 is TGCGCCAGCAGCCAAGTTCTGGGCAACACTGAAGCTTTCTTT.

V is TRBV7-9 and J is TRBJ1-4; D may be TRBD1 (6 bases). The CDR3 has 15 amino acids. Germline V gene lookup returns CDR1 SEHNR and CDR2 FQNEAQ (reference sequence). Deletions cut 4 bases from V and 3 bases from J, with 12 bases between. In DNA form, the CDR3 reads TGTGCCAGCAGCTCCCGGGACATAGCTAATGAAAAACTGTTTTTT. This sequence encodes CASSSRDIANEKLFF.

The CDR3 DNA reads as TGTGCCAGCAGTGACGTGGGACAGGGGAATGATCAGCCCCAGCATTTT. This gives the protein CASSDVGQGNDQPQHF. The chain couples TRBV6-4 to TRBJ1-5; 10 nucleotides match TRBD1. The V segment lost 2 bases and the J segment 5 bases; nucleotides outside the gene matches: 6. CDR1 MRHNA and CDR2 SNTAGT come from the germline V gene. This CDR3 is built from 16 residues.

This clone was found a few times. The chain combines TRBV7-3 with TRBJ2-7; 7 bases align to TRBD2. J gave up 3 bases and V 5 bases, and 10 bases lay outside the gene matches. Looked up from germline, CDR1 is SGHTA and CDR2 is FQGTGA. The CDR3 consists of 15 residues. CDR3 sequence reads: CASSPKPGLHYEQYF. The CDR3 DNA reads TGTGCCAGCAGCCCAAAACCGGGACTACACTACGAGCAGTACTTC.

V gene TRBV15 combines with J gene TRBJ2-1; maybe TRBD2 (6 bases). V lost 0 bases and J lost 4, with 10 bases in between. CDR1 and CDR2 (germline): LNHNV, YYDKDF (reference sequence). The CDR3 consists of 15 residues. The CDR3 loop is CATSREAGTYNEQFF. The DNA for the CDR3 is TGTGCCACCAGCAGAGAGGCGGGGACTTACAATGAGCAGTTCTTC.

This chain connects TRBV5-1 to TRBJ1-2; D gene uncertain. Germline-derived CDR1 and CDR2 are SGHRS and YFSETQ. The CDR3 runs to 14 residues. The V and J ends lost 4 bases and 7 bases respectively, with 17 bases between them. The CDR3 DNA follows: TGCGCCAGCAGCCCTACATCCAGGAGAGTTGGCTACACCTTC. This translates into CASSPTSRRVGYTF.

This rearrangement joins TRBV27 to TRBJ2-3; TRBD1 matches 7 bases. V trimming: 7 bases; J trimming: 2 bases; junction bases outside the gene matches: 12. The CDR3 totals 16 residues. CDR1 is MNHEY and CDR2 is SMNVEV in the germline V gene (reference sequence). CDR3 residues: CASNIRDSSLTDTQYF. DNA of the CDR3: TGTGCCAGCAATATAAGGGACAGCTCCCTCACAGATACGCAGTATTTT.

Of note for this clone: A junction boundary mismatches the germline segment, possibly from a read error. The V and J genes are TRBV11-2 and TRBJ2-4; D is undetermined. The length of the CDR3 is 11 residues. The germline V gene encodes CDR1 SGHAT and CDR2 FQNNGV. As DNA, the CDR3 is TGTGCCAGCAGCTTAGATCCCTGCCCAGTCTTC. This encodes CASSLDPCPVF.

This clone was seen once. The rearrangement uses TRBV5-1 and TRBJ2-7; possibly TRBD1 for D (5 bases). Trimming left V 5 bases short and J 6 bases short, with 9 bases between. Germline V lookup: CDR1 SGHRS, CDR2 YFSETQ. This CDR3 comprises 11 residues. The CDR3 reads CASSWGGEQYF. Here the CDR3 DNA reads TGCGCCAGCAGTTGGGGCGGCGAGCAGTACTTC.

The chain couples TRBV5-1 to TRBJ2-5; TRBD1 might be the D (5 bases). Germline V gene sequence: CDR1 SGHRS, CDR2 YFSETQ. Trimming took off 5 bases at V and 9 bases at J, with 20 bases between the two ends. The CDR3 is made up of 14 amino acids. The DNA of the CDR3 is TGCGCCAGCAGACCCACAGGAAAGGGTTTGTCCCAGTACTTC. Amino acid sequence: CASRPTGKGLSQYF.

The rearrangement links TRBV2 to TRBJ2-7; D gene ambiguous. This CDR3 comprises 14 residues. Deletions cut 4 bases from V and 3 bases from J, with 13 bases between. Looked up from germline, CDR1 is SNHLY and CDR2 is FYNNEI. CDR3 in DNA: TGTGCCAGCAGTGTATTAGGGCGCCGCTACGAGCAGTACTTC. This codes for CASSVLGRRYEQYF.